The 3 T cell receptor beta chains in this list originate from one sample, sequenced in a study of shared clonotypes between healthy human individuals. TCRdb's table, derived via immunoSEQ multiplex PCR, lists solely in-frame clones and lacks some. The table lists about 470,000 clones, 70% to 80% of them singletons, with about 12% in the top ten. The specimen sequenced was PBMCs. All receptors derive from a woman aged 40 to 55 in good health. Some clones in this sample may be carry-over from other donors' samples.

J is TRBJ2-7 and V is TRBV21-1; the listed D gene, TRBD1, was not tested against the DNA. TRBV21-1 is labeled a pseudogene. This CDR3 contains 14 residues. CDR3 protein: CASSSGQGVYEQYF. As DNA, the CDR3 is TGTGCCAGCAGCTCGGGACAGGGGGTCTACGAGCAGTACTTC.

This clone was counted between two and nine times. The V and J genes are TRBV4-1 and TRBJ1-5; possibly TRBD1 for D (6 bases). The CDR3 has 13 amino acids. The germline CDR1 and CDR2 sequences are MGHRA and YSYEKL. Trimming removed 4 bases from V and 5 bases from J, with 9 bases in between. The CDR3 loop is CASSRQVDQPQHF. Written as DNA, the CDR3 is TGCGCCAGCAGCCGACAGGTAGATCAGCCCCAGCATTTT.

The V gene is TRBV6-1, the J gene TRBJ2-7; D possibly uses TRBD1 or TRBD2 (6 bases each). This CDR3 is built from 16 residues. The germline V gene has CDR1 MNHNS and CDR2 SASEGT. Trimming shortened V by 0 bases and J by 4 bases, and 16 bases separated the two germline ends. This CDR3 is CASSEALGLGGYEQYF. As DNA, the CDR3 is TGTGCCAGCAGTGAAGCGCTTGGCCTAGGGGGGTACGAGCAGTACTTC.